The present TCR beta chain was sequenced within a study of blood T cells in healthy people across ages. Primed by a sample-barcoded 5' primer and a J-beta primer mix, a second PCR proceeded for 7 to 11 cycles. MiXCR, run by TCRdb on the 5' RACE reads, gives a single entry per CDR3 protein. The table lists roughly 1,000,000 distinct CDR3 sequences, almost 25% of them singletons. This sample was also put to use in a study of T cells of mothers and their children.

The sequenced sample was blood. The TCR sequence derives from a girl between 2 and 10 years old in good health.

CDR3 DNA sequence: TGTGCCAGCATCGGTTACAGCTCCTACAATGAGCAGTTCTTC. This gives the protein CASIGYSSYNEQFF. The chain carries TRBV28 and TRBJ2-1; D gene uncertain. Trimming cost V 7 bases and J 0 bases, with 10 bases left between them. CDR3 size: 14 residues. Per the germline V gene, CDR1 is MDHEN and CDR2 is SYDVKM.